This TCR beta chain was recovered during a study of blood T cell repertoires in COVID-19. About the research overall: Spain, Italy and the United States supplied samples that represented acute and convalescent COVID-19.

Participants' reported clinical history set cohort assignment. Two consecutive negative NP/OP PCR tests, clearance, or resolved symptoms defined Cohort 3 recovery. Per the study methods: Amplified reference gene primers provided the basis for estimating nucleated cell counts. Clones were sequenced by immunoSEQ multiplex PCR, and TCRdb holds only the in-frame ones, with some missing. The D gene and trimming were derived from the DNA, and the V and J assignments and clone size from that table. The table shows around 250,000 clones, with 70% to 90% occurring only once. The ends were cut back, 3 bases at V and 1 base at J, with 9 bases in the middle. The CDR3 sequence is 15 residues long. Germline loops: CDR1 LNHDA, CDR2 SQIVND (reference sequence).

The genes are TRBV19 and TRBJ2-2, with D maybe TRBD1 (5 bases). The TCR was taken from a woman in her forties or fifties who had recovered from COVID-19. Material: PBMCs or T cells enriched from blood (not recorded which). The CDR3 nucleotides are TGTGCCAGTAGTATCCGAGGACAGAACACCGGGGAGCTGTTTTTT. It translates to CASSIRGQNTGELFF.